This is a list of T cell receptor beta chains from one sample in a study of Graves' ophthalmopathy and Graves' hyperthyroidism. TCRdb redid the calling of the multiplex PCR reads with MiXCR, one entry per CDR3 protein. Altogether about 1.1 million distinct CDR3 sequences are present, around a third being singletons, with the ten largest covering 11%. Sequencing was performed on peripheral blood or thyroid tissue (not recorded which). Receptors originate from an adult man with Graves' hyperthyroidism. Both conserved end residues are part of each CDR3. A D gene is named only where the DNA matches it firmly. Some rows have no size entry. The others give once, few or many, or a class for an expanded clone.

d_call	j_call	clone_size	v_call	cdr3_aa	cdr3_nt
NA	TRBJ1-2	few	TRBV18	CASHRGEGFGYTF	TGTGCCAGCCACCGTGGGGAGGGGTTTGGCTACACCTTC
TRBD2	TRBJ2-2	many	TRBV7-2	CASSLEAGRSGELFF	TGTGCCAGCAGCCTCGAAGCGGGAAGGTCCGGGGAGCTGTTTTTT
TRBD1	TRBJ2-2	NA	TRBV9	CASSAHDRGRPGELFF	TGTGCCAGCAGCGCTCATGACAGGGGGCGCCCCGGGGAGCTGTTTTTT
NA	TRBJ2-5	NA	TRBV12-3/TRBV12-4	CASSLDRWETQYF	TGTGCCAGCAGTTTAGACAGGTGGGAGACCCAGTACTTC
NA	TRBJ1-1	NA	TRBV4-1	CASSQVFWEGAFF	TGCGCCAGCAGCCAAGTCTTCTGGGAGGGAGCTTTCTTT
TRBD2	TRBJ2-7	many	TRBV29-1	CSVAGLGPVEQYF	TGCAGCGTGGCGGGACTAGGCCCGGTGGAGCAGTACTTC
NA	TRBJ2-7	NA	TRBV4-1	CASSQGRTPSYEQYF	TGCGCCAGCAGCCAAGGACGGACACCTTCCTACGAGCAGTACTTC
NA	TRBJ1-6	many	TRBV20-1	CSARSDFVPGRLNSPLHF	TGCAGTGCTAGGTCGGATTTTGTTCCGGGCCGATTAAATTCACCCCTCCACTTT
NA	TRBJ2-7	NA	TRBV7-9	CASSGDSPEYERYF	TGTGCCAGCAGCGGAGACAGTCCCGAATACGAGCGGTACTTC
TRBD2	TRBJ2-7	few	TRBV19	CASSQIAGGGEQYF	TGTGCCAGTAGTCAAATAGCGGGAGGAGGCGAGCAGTACTTC
NA	TRBJ2-7	many	TRBV7-2	CASSLDTLPYEQYF	TGTGCCAGCAGCTTAGATACCCTCCCCTACGAGCAGTACTTC
NA	TRBJ1-1	many	TRBV9	CASSGGPASEAFF	TGTGCCAGCAGCGGGGGCCCCGCAAGTGAAGCTTTCTTT
NA	TRBJ2-2	many	TRBV9	CASSAGSGELFF	TGTGCCAGCAGTGCAGGTTCCGGGGAGCTGTTTTTT
NA	TRBJ1-1	NA	TRBV18	CASSPQGTKAFF	TGTGCCAGCTCACCACAGGGGACTAAAGCTTTCTTT
TRBD1	TRBJ1-4	NA	TRBV15	CATSSFGTGREKLFF	TGTGCCACCAGCAGTTTCGGGACAGGTCGGGAAAAACTGTTTTTT
NA	TRBJ1-4	NA	TRBV4-2	CASSHPGPNEKLFF	TGTGCCAGCAGCCATCCTGGACCAAATGAAAAACTGTTTTTT
TRBD2	TRBJ2-7	NA	TRBV11-2	CASSPEAGLTAYEQYF	TGTGCCAGCAGCCCAGAGGCGGGACTAACGGCCTACGAGCAGTACTTC
TRBD1	TRBJ2-7	many	TRBV20-1	CSAGSGTGVYEQYF	TGCAGTGCTGGCTCCGGGACAGGGGTGTACGAGCAGTACTTC
NA	TRBJ1-1	many	TRBV7-9	CASSLWGLGTNTEAFF	TGTGCCAGCAGCTTATGGGGGCTAGGGACGAACACTGAAGCTTTCTTT
NA	TRBJ1-1	many	TRBV20-1	CSARGQPYTEAFF	TGCAGTGCTAGAGGCCAGCCCTACACTGAAGCTTTCTTT
TRBD1	TRBJ2-5	once	TRBV29-1	CSVEYQGASETQYF	TGCAGCGTTGAATATCAGGGGGCGTCAGAGACCCAGTACTTC
NA	TRBJ1-4	NA	TRBV12-3/TRBV12-4	CASNKDTHEKLFF	TGTGCCAGCAACAAGGACACTCATGAAAAACTGTTTTTT
TRBD2	TRBJ2-5	many	TRBV20-1	CSAEREGPKETQYF	TGCAGTGCTGAGCGGGAGGGCCCTAAAGAGACCCAGTACTTC
NA	TRBJ1-5	few	TRBV10-2	CASSPFRDSNQPQHF	TGCGCCAGCAGCCCGTTTCGGGACTCCAATCAGCCCCAGCATTTT
TRBD2	TRBJ2-5	few	TRBV7-2	CASSLMGTSAETQYF	TGTGCCAGCAGCTTAATGGGGACTAGCGCAGAGACCCAGTACTTC
NA	TRBJ1-2	many	TRBV7-8	CASSLGTFGYGYTF	TGTGCCAGCAGCTTAGGGACCTTTGGGTATGGCTACACCTTC
NA	TRBJ1-2	NA	TRBV10-2	CASSVRALDYGYTF	TGCGCCAGCAGTGTACGGGCCCTCGACTATGGCTACACCTTC
TRBD2	TRBJ2-7	many	TRBV7-8	CASSVRGSSYEQYF	TGTGCCAGCAGCGTGCGGGGGAGCTCCTACGAGCAGTACTTC
NA	TRBJ2-2	NA	TRBV29-1	CSVEGGEDTGELFF	TGCAGCGTTGAAGGGGGTGAAGACACCGGGGAGCTGTTTTTT
TRBD1	TRBJ2-7	many	TRBV9	CASSPRTGDYEQYF	TGTGCCAGCAGTCCCCGGACAGGCGATTACGAGCAGTACTTC
NA	TRBJ2-7	NA	TRBV20-1	CSARDDPTGTSSYEQYF	TGCAGTGCTAGAGATGACCCAACAGGGACAAGCTCCTACGAGCAGTACTTC
NA	TRBJ1-2	many	TRBV12-3/TRBV12-4	CASSARSGNYGYTF	TGTGCCAGCAGTGCCCGCTCAGGGAACTATGGCTACACCTTC
TRBD1	TRBJ2-7	NA	TRBV28	CASGTGTGIYEQYF	TGTGCCAGCGGGACCGGGACAGGAATCTACGAGCAGTACTTC
NA	TRBJ1-1	few	TRBV7-2	CASSLDVDMNTEAFF	TGTGCCAGCAGCTTAGATGTGGATATGAACACTGAAGCTTTCTTT
NA	TRBJ2-5	NA	TRBV10-3	CAISESYRARTQYF	TGTGCCATCAGTGAAAGCTACAGGGCTCGGACCCAGTACTTC
NA	TRBJ1-2	many	TRBV10-3	CAISAGPLEGGYTF	TGTGCCATCAGCGCCGGGCCCCTCGAAGGTGGCTACACCTTC
TRBD1	TRBJ1-5	NA	TRBV3-1	CASSLGTGASNQPQHF	TGTGCCAGCAGCCTCGGGACAGGGGCGAGCAATCAGCCCCAGCATTTT
NA	TRBJ1-3	NA	TRBV12-3/TRBV12-4	CASRGGSGNSGNTIYF	TGTGCCAGCAGGGGGGGGAGCGGAAACTCTGGAAACACCATATATTTT
NA	TRBJ2-7	few	TRBV6-6	CASSNRDRSEQYF	TGTGCCAGCAGTAACAGGGATAGGAGCGAGCAGTACTTC
NA	TRBJ1-5	few	TRBV20-1	CSARLAGGNQPQHF	TGCAGTGCTAGACTAGCGGGGGGCAATCAGCCCCAGCATTTT
NA	TRBJ2-5	NA	TRBV20-1	CSASTSGQLSKETQYF	TGCAGTGCTAGCACCTCAGGACAGCTATCCAAAGAGACCCAGTACTTC
NA	TRBJ2-5	NA	TRBV10-3	CASSQDRGLGETQYF	TGTGCCAGCAGCCAAGATCGCGGGCTCGGGGAGACCCAGTACTTC
NA	TRBJ1-2	NA	TRBV9	CASSVGQHRAYGYTF	TGTGCCAGCAGCGTAGGTCAGCACAGGGCCTATGGCTACACCTTC
NA	TRBJ1-1	few	TRBV10-3	CAISDQTVNTEAFF	TGTGCCATCAGTGACCAGACAGTGAACACTGAAGCTTTCTTT
NA	TRBJ1-1	NA	TRBV11-2	CASSFDPGHLNTEAFF	TGTGCCAGCAGTTTTGACCCGGGACACTTGAACACTGAAGCTTTCTTT
TRBD1	TRBJ1-2	NA	TRBV29-1	CSYGDRDGYTF	TGCAGCTACGGGGACAGGGACGGCTACACCTTC
NA	TRBJ1-6	few	TRBV30	CAWGRGPSPLHF	TGTGCCTGGGGTCGAGGGCCTTCACCCCTCCACTTT
NA	TRBJ2-5	many	TRBV15	CATSRARQRQETQYF	TGTGCCACCAGCAGAGCCCGCCAGCGCCAAGAGACCCAGTACTTC
NA	TRBJ1-4	few	TRBV4-2	CACPLGGGEKLFF	TGTGCCTGCCCACTGGGTGGAGGAGAAAAACTGTTTTTT
TRBD1	TRBJ1-2	many	TRBV7-9	CASSNPGQGNYGYTF	TGTGCCAGCAGCAACCCAGGACAGGGTAACTATGGCTACACCTTC
NA	TRBJ2-2	NA	TRBV5-1	CASSLCAGATGELFF	TGCGCCAGCAGCTTGTGTGCGGGGGCCACCGGGGAGCTGTTTTTT
NA	TRBJ1-1	NA	TRBV29-1	CSVVGGKKTTEAFF	TGCAGCGTTGTCGGGGGGAAGAAGACGACTGAAGCTTTCTTT
NA	TRBJ2-1	once	TRBV29-1	CSVVGLEVYNEQFF	TGCAGCGTTGTAGGCCTGGAGGTCTACAATGAGCAGTTCTTC
TRBD2	TRBJ2-6	NA	TRBV7-9	CASSNTGLAAAGANVLTF	TGTGCCAGCAGTAACACGGGACTAGCGGCTGCTGGGGCCAACGTCCTGACTTTC
TRBD1	TRBJ1-2	NA	TRBV24-1	CATSEQQGDTVRGYTF	TGTGCCACCAGTGAGCAACAGGGGGATACAGTACGCGGCTACACCTTC
NA	TRBJ2-2	few	TRBV19	CASSMASGSNTGELFF	TGTGCCAGTAGTATGGCGAGCGGGTCCAACACCGGGGAGCTGTTTTTT
NA	TRBJ2-6	NA	TRBV6-6	CASRDEDSGANVLTF	TGTGCCAGCAGGGATGAGGACTCTGGGGCCAACGTCCTGACTTTC
TRBD1	TRBJ1-2	NA	TRBV15	CATSRDLGTGGGHYVGYGYTF	TGTGCCACCAGCAGAGATTTGGGGACAGGGGGCGGACACTACGTAGGGTATGGCTACACCTTC